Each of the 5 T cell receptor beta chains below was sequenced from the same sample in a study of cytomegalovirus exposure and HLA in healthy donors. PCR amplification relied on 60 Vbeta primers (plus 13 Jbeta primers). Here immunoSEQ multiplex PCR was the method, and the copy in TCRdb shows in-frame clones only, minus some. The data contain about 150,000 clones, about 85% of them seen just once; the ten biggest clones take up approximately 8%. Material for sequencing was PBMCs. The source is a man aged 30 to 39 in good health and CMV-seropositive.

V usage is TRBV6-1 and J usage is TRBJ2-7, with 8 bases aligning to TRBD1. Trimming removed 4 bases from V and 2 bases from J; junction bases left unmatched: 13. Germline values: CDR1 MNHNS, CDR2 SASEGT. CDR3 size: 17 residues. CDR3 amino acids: CASSVQAGTGLTYEQYF. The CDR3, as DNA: TGTGCCAGCAGTGTTCAGGCGGGGACAGGTCTAACCTACGAGCAGTACTTC.

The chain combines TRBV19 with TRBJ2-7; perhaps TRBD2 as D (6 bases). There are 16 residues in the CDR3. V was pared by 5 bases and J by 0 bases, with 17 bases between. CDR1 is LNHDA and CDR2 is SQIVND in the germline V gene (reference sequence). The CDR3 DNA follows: TGTGCCAGTAGTGCCTACTCCGGGGGAAGCTCCTACGAGCAGTACTTC. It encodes CASSAYSGGSSYEQYF.

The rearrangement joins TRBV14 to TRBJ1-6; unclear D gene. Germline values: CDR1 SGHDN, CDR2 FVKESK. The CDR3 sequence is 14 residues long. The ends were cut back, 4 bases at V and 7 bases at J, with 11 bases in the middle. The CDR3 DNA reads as TGTGCCAGCAGCCCCAACTCCCGAAATTCACCCCTCCACTTT. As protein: CASSPNSRNSPLHF.

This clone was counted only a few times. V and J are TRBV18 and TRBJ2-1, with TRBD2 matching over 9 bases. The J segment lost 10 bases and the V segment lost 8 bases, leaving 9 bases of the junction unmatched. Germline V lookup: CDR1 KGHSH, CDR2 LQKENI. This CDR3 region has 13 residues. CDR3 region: CASQRTSETEQFF. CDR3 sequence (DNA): TGTGCCAGCCAAAGGACTAGCGAAACCGAGCAGTTCTTC.

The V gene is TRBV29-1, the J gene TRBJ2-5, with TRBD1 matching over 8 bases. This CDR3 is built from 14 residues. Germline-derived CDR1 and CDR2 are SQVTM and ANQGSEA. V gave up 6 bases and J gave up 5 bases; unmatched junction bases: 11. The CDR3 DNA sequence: TGCAGCGTCGGGATCAGGGGGCATCGGGAGACCCAGTACTTC. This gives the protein CSVGIRGHRETQYF.